Listed below are T cell receptor beta chains from one sample, sequenced in a study of CD8 T cells in Susac syndrome. TCRdb called the immunoSEQ multiplex PCR reads again in MiXCR, with one record for every CDR3 protein. Found here are some 80,000 distinct CDR3 sequences, approximately 94% of them singletons; the top ten hold roughly 0.24%. Sequences were obtained from CD8+ T cells from PBMCs. These receptors all stem from a human donor in good health. Each CDR3 is given with its conserved first and last residue. A D gene is named only where the DNA matches it firmly. Size tells how often a clone was seen (once, few, many) or the class of an expanded clone, and some rows leave it out.

>NA|TRBJ1-1|NA|TRBV7-9
CAHGGLNTEAFF
>NA|TRBJ1-2|NA|TRBV7-9
CASSLGSPAEYGYTF
>NA|TRBJ1-2|TRBD1|TRBV9
CASSSPPDRPWFDGYTF
>few|TRBJ2-7|TRBD1|TRBV6-5
CASSYKGTGLSSYEQYF
>NA|TRBJ2-7|NA|TRBV4-1
CASSQGENPLDEQYF
>NA|TRBJ2-5|TRBD2|TRBV19
CASSTMTSGEYQETQYF
>NA|TRBJ2-1|TRBD1|TRBV6-5
CASSLGTGVEFF
>NA|TRBJ2-3|NA|TRBV29-1
CSVSEGSGRLTDTQYF
>NA|TRBJ1-1|NA|TRBV12-3/TRBV12-4
CASSLRTSNTEAFF
>NA|TRBJ2-2|NA|TRBV7-8
CASSLYRDKELFF
>NA|TRBJ2-1|NA|TRBV30
CAWSGISYNEQFF
>NA|TRBJ2-3|TRBD1|TRBV7-9
CASSPRQGWSADTQYF
>NA|TRBJ1-2|NA|TRBV24-1
CATSDHDKNYGYTF
>NA|TRBJ2-1|TRBD2|TRBV7-8
CASSTLTSGRKDEQFF
>NA|TRBJ2-1|NA|TRBV15
CATSRGPPAASSYNEQFF
>once|TRBJ1-1|TRBD1|TRBV27
CASSRKQGAVNTEAFF
>NA|TRBJ2-3|TRBD1|TRBV29-1
CSVGDNTGDGTDTQYF
>NA|TRBJ1-1|TRBD1|TRBV5-4
CASSLFRGSVEAFF
>once|TRBJ1-2|NA|TRBV13
CASSLYPPGGDYGYTF
>NA|TRBJ2-3|NA|TRBV2
CASPGLRTDTQYF
>NA|TRBJ2-3|NA|TRBV12-5
CASVKPSTDTQYF
>NA|TRBJ2-5|TRBD2|TRBV2
CASKSWGGLAETQYF
>NA|TRBJ2-2|NA|TRBV20-1
CSAPDSTNTGELFF
>once|TRBJ2-2|TRBD1|TRBV9
CASSVGGQGSGELFF
>NA|TRBJ2-5|NA|TRBV7-2
CASSLARGTALQETQYF
>NA|TRBJ2-1|NA|TRBV3-1
CASSPTLSVAYNEQFF
>NA|TRBJ2-1|NA|TRBV9
CASSVDGTHNEQFF
>NA|TRBJ2-7|NA|TRBV9
CASSVGAGGTYEQYF
>NA|TRBJ1-1|NA|TRBV15
CATSRGRQGGTEAFF
>NA|TRBJ2-7|NA|TRBV6-2/TRBV6-3
CASSYNSYEQYF
>NA|TRBJ2-1|TRBD1|TRBV9
CASSRGGSGYNEQFF
>NA|TRBJ2-7|NA|TRBV29-1
CSVSLALGSSYEQYF
>NA|TRBJ2-6|TRBD2|TRBV13
CASSLGWAGVSGANVLTF
>NA|TRBJ2-7|TRBD1|TRBV20-1
CSARVRTGPHEQYF
>NA|TRBJ2-1|NA|TRBV7-8
CASSLSVGAYNEQFF
>NA|TRBJ1-5|NA|TRBV12-3/TRBV12-4
CASSFSSGGNQPQHF
>NA|TRBJ2-6|NA|TRBV6-5
CASSYSASGANVLTF
>NA|TRBJ2-2|NA|TRBV9
CASSASPGHNTGELFF
>NA|TRBJ1-2|NA|TRBV6-1
CASSEDPRDYGYTF
>NA|TRBJ2-1|NA|TRBV20-1
CSAKSGGGYNEQFF
>NA|TRBJ2-2|NA|TRBV29-1
CSVAPGVERTNTGELFF
>NA|TRBJ2-1|TRBD2|TRBV9
CASSVVGLAATEQFF
>NA|TRBJ1-2|NA|TRBV11-2
CASSLTNYGYTF
>NA|TRBJ1-2|NA|TRBV20-1
CSARDGEGPYGYTF
>NA|TRBJ2-1|NA|TRBV12-3/TRBV12-4
CASSFVTVDEQFF
>NA|TRBJ2-3|NA|TRBV6-2/TRBV6-3
CASSYSDRLQYF
>NA|TRBJ1-1|NA|TRBV27
CASSDGYEAFF
>NA|TRBJ2-7|NA|TRBV7-9
CASGPPGRGYEQYF
>NA|TRBJ2-1|NA|TRBV7-6
CASSEEGLPSYNEQFF
>NA|TRBJ1-1|NA|TRBV9
CASSPWRGANTEAFF
>NA|TRBJ1-5|NA|TRBV4-1
CASRLAGGGGQPQHF
>NA|TRBJ2-1|TRBD2|TRBV5-6
CASSLTAGVSYNEQFF